This T cell receptor (beta chain) came from a study of post-analysis software for immune sequencing data. Across the whole study: In terms of disease course, relapsing-remitting, secondary progressive and progressive-relapsing multiple sclerosis were included.

On this clonotype itself: The antigen remains unidentified. A much larger clone lies one base from this, so it may be a read error.

Regarding the study as a whole: Those samples that were prepared in the same batch co-clustered strongly by F measure. Multiple sclerosis patients showed significantly lower normalized Chao1 diversity than controls did.

Prepared TCR beta cDNA libraries contained unique molecular identifiers. The T cell input of roughly 0.95 to 10 million gave about 470,000 cDNA molecules. MiXCR was run by TCRdb on the PCR reads, yielding one entry per CDR3 protein. The table shows roughly 170,000 distinct CDR3 sequences, with approximately 28% occurring only once. The sample consisted of blood. This clonotype originated in a girl between 10 and 17 years old with multiple sclerosis.

The CDR3 loop reads CARSQESAGPKYF. The CDR3 region has the DNA TGCGCCAGGAGCCAAGAATCCGCCGGGCCAAAGTACTTC. The V gene is TRBV4-1, the J gene TRBJ2-5, with unresolved D. The CDR3 consists of 13 residues. From germline, CDR1 is MGHRA and CDR2 YSYEKL.